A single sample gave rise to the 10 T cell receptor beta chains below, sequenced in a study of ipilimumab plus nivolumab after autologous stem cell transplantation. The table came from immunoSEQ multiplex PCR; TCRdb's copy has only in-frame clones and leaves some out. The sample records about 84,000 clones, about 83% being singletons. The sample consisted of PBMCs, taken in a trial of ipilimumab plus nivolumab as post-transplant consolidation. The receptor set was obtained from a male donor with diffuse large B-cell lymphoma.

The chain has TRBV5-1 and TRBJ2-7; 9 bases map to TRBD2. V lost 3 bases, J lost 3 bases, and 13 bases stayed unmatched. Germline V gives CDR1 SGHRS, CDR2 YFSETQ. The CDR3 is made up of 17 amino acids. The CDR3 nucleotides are TGCGCCAGCAGCTGGGGACCTGAGCGGGGGGAACTCTACGAGCAGTACTTC. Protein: CASSWGPERGELYEQYF.

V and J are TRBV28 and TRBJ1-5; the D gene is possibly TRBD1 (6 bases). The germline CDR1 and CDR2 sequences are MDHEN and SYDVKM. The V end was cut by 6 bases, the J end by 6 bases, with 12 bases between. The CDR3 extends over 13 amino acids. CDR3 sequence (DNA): TGTGCCAGCAGGGGAGGGGGAGGTCAGCCCCAGCATTTT. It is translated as CASRGGGGQPQHF. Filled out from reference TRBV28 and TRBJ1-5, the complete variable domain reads DVKVTQSSRYLVKRTGEKVFLECVQDMDHENMFWYRQDPGLGLRLIYFSYDVKMKEKGDIPEGYSVSREKKERFSLILESASTNQTSMYLCASRGGGGQPQHFGDGTRLSIL.

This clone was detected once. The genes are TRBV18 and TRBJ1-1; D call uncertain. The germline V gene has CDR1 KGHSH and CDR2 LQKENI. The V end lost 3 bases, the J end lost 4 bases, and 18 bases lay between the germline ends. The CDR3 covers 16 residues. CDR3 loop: CASSPPTGRSATEAFF. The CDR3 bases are TGTGCCAGCTCACCGCCTACCGGCAGGTCGGCCACTGAAGCTTTCTTT.

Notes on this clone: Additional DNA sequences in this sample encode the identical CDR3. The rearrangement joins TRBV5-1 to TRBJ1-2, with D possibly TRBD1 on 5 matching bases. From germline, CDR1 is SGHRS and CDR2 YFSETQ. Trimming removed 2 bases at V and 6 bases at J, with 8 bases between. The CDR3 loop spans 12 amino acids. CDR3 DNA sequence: TGCGCCAGCAGCTTTCAGGGAGATGGCTACACCTTC. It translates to CASSFQGDGYTF.

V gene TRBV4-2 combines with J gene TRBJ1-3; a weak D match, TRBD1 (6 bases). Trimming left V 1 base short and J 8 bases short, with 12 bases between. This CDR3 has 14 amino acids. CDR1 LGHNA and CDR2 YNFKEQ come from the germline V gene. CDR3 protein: CASSQGDIADTIYF. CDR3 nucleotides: TGTGCCAGCAGCCAAGGGGACATTGCAGACACCATATATTTT.

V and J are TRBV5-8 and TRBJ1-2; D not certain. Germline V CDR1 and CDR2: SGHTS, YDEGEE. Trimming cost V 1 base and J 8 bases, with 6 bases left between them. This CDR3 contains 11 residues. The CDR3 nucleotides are TGTGCCAGCAGCTTGATTGGCGGCTACACCTTC. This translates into CASSLIGGYTF.

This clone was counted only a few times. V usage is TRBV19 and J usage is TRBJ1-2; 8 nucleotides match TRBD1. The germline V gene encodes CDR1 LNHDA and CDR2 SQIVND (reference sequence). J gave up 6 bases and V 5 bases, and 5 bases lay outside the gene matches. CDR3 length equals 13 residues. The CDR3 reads CASSRQGSNGYTF. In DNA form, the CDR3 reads TGTGCCAGTAGTCGACAGGGGAGTAATGGCTACACCTTC.

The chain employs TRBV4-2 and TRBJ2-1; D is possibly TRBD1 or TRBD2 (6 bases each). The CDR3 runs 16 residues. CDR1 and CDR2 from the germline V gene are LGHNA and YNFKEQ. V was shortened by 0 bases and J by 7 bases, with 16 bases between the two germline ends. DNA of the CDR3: TGTGCCAGCAGCCAAGATAGAGGGGGGCCGGGGAATGAGCAGTTCTTC. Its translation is CASSQDRGGPGNEQFF.

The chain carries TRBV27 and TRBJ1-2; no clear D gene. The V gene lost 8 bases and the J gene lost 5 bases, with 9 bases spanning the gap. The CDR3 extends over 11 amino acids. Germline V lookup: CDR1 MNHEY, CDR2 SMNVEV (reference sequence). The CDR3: CASSAGYGYTF. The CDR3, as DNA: TGTGCCAGCTCCGCGGGGTATGGCTACACCTTC.

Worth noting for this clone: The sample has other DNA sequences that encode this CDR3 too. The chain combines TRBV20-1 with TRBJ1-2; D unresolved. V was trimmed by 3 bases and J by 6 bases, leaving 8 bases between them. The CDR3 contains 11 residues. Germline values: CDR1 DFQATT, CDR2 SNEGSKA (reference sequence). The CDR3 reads CSASSYHGYTF. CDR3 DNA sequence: TGCAGTGCTAGTTCTTATCATGGCTACACCTTC.